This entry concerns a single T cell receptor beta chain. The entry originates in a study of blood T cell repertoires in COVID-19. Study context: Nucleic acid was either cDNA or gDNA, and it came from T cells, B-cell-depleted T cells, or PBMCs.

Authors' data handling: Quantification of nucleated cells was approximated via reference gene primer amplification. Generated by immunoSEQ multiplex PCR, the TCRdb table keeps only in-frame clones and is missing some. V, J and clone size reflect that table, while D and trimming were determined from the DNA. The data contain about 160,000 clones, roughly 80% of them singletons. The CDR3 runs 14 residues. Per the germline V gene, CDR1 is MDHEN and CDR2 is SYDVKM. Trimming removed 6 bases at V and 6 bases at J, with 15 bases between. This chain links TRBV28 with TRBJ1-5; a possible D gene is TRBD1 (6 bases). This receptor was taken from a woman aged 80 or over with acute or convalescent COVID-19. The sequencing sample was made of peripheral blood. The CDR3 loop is CASRTQGHGQPQHF. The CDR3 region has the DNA TGTGCCAGCAGGACTCAGGGGCACGGTCAGCCCCAGCATTTT.